The 9 T cell receptor beta chains presented below share a single source sample, sequenced in a study of beta chain features in type 1 diabetes. Every bit of the isolated RNA underwent reverse transcription, so sequencing read expressed TCRB transcripts. The table came from immunoSEQ multiplex PCR; TCRdb's copy has only in-frame clones and leaves some out. The sample includes roughly 150,000 clones, 8.1% of them seen just once. The sample was central memory CD4+ T cells from blood. Receptors were obtained from a man younger than 30 in good health.

This clone turned up a few times. The chain uses TRBV7-9 and TRBJ1-1; 7 bases are shared with TRBD1. V was pared by 4 bases and J by 5 bases, with 7 bases of the junction left unmatched. CDR1 and CDR2 from the germline V gene are SEHNR and FQNEAQ (reference sequence). The CDR3 runs to 14 residues. In DNA form, the CDR3 reads TGTGCCAGCAGCTACCGACAGGGCGGGACTGAAGCTTTCTTT. Translated: CASSYRQGGTEAFF. The full variable domain, in which reference TRBV7-9 and TRBJ1-1 provide the parts outside the CDR3, is DTGVSQNPRHKITKRGQNVTFRCDPISEHNRLYWYRQTLGQGPEFLTYFQNEAQLEKSRLLSDRFSAERPKGSFSTLEIQRTEQGDSAMYLCASSYRQGGTEAFFGQGTRLTVV.

Here the CDR3 reads CASSSGTYSGNTIYF. CDR3 DNA: TGTGCCAGCAGCAGCGGGACATACTCTGGAAACACCATATATTTT. The rearrangement joins TRBV13 to TRBJ1-3; a possible D gene is TRBD1 (6 bases). CDR3 length: 15 residues. Trimming pared 5 bases from V and 0 bases from J, leaving 11 bases between. CDR1 and CDR2 (germline): PRHDT, FYEKMQ (reference sequence).

This clone was seen more than once but under ten times. This rearrangement joins TRBV28 to TRBJ2-2; 7 bases map to TRBD2. The CDR3 sequence is 15 residues long. J was trimmed by 5 bases and V by 7 bases; bases with no gene match: 10. The germline gives CDR1 MDHEN, CDR2 SYDVKM. The CDR3: CASNAGGRGTGELFF. CDR3 sequence (DNA): TGTGCCAGCAATGCCGGCGGGAGAGGGACCGGGGAGCTGTTTTTT.

This clone came up many times. The V call is TRBV30, the J call TRBJ1-5; TRBD1 matches at 9 bases. The V segment lost 4 bases and the J segment 3 bases; nucleotides outside the gene matches: 4. In germline, CDR1 is GTSNPN, CDR2 SVGIG (reference sequence). The length of the CDR3 is 14 residues. CDR3 sequence (DNA): TGTGCCTGGAACCGGGACAGGGACAATCAGCCCCAGCATTTT. It specifies CAWNRDRDNQPQHF.

CDR3 in DNA: TGTGCCAGCAGCCCGCGGGGGGGCCTCACAGATACGCAGTATTTT. It is translated as CASSPRGGLTDTQYF. The chain is built from TRBV5-4 and TRBJ2-3; 9 nucleotides line up with TRBD2. The CDR3 covers 15 residues. Germline-derived CDR1 and CDR2 are SGHNT and YYREEE (reference sequence). V lost 4 bases to trimming and J lost 2 bases; unmatched junction nucleotides: 5.

This chain joins TRBV2 and TRBJ1-5; no reliable D call. CDR3 length: 14 amino acids. Trimming cost V 7 bases and J 0 bases, with 10 bases left between them. The germline CDR1 and CDR2 sequences are SNHLY and FYNNEI. The CDR3 loop reads CASNGFNSNQPQHF. In DNA form, the CDR3 reads TGTGCCAGCAACGGGTTCAATAGCAATCAGCCCCAGCATTTT.

In this sample, this clone turned up a few times. This chain joins TRBV7-3 and TRBJ2-2, with D possibly matching TRBD2 (6 bases). The V gene lost 5 bases and the J gene lost 0 bases, with 10 bases spanning the gap. Germline assignment: CDR1 SGHTA and CDR2 FQGTGA. The CDR3 runs to 15 residues. The CDR3 region has the DNA TGTGCCAGCAGCCCGGACTACGCGAACACCGGGGAGCTGTTTTTT. It translates to CASSPDYANTGELFF.

This clone appeared many times. This chain connects TRBV2 to TRBJ1-2; 8 bases line up with TRBD1. Per germline, CDR1 SNHLY and CDR2 FYNNEI. CDR3 length: 13 residues. J was trimmed by 4 bases and V by 10 bases; bases with no gene match: 8. CDR3 DNA: TGTGCCACCCAGGACAGGGAAGGCTATGGCTACACCTTC. It encodes CATQDREGYGYTF.

Ten or more counts support this clone. J is TRBJ1-5 and V is TRBV21-1. TRBV21-1 is described as a pseudogene. The CDR3 loop spans 13 amino acids. The CDR3 DNA reads as TGTGCCAGCATCCCCCAAGCGGATCAGCCCCAGCATTTT. It specifies CASIPQADQPQHF.